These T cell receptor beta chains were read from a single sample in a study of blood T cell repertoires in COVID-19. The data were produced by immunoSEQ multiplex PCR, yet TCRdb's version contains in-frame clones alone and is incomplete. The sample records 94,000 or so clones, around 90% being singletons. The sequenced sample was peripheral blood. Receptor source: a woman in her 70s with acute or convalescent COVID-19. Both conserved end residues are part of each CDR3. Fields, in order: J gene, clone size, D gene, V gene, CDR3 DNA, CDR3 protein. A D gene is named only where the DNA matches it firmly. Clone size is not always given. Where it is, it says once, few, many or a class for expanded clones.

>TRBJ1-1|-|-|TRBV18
TGTGCCAGCTCACCGGAGGTAGAAGATGAAGCTTTCTTT
CASSPEVEDEAFF
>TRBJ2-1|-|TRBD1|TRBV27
TGTGCCAGCAGTCCGGGGACAGGAGCCTACAATGAGCAGTTCTTC
CASSPGTGAYNEQFF
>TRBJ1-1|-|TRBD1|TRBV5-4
TGTGCCAGCAGCACCACGGGACAGGGGACAGAAGCTTTCTTT
CASSTTGQGTEAFF
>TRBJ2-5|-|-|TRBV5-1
TGCGCCAGCAGCTCTAATAGCGGCCAAGAGACCCAGTACTTC
CASSSNSGQETQYF
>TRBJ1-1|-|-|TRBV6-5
TGTGCCAGCAGTTACTCGTTCGGGGGAAATACTGAAGCTTTCTTT
CASSYSFGGNTEAFF
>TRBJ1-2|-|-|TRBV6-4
TGTGCCAGCAGTGAGTTGGGGAGAGGTTCGGGAGGCTACACCTTC
CASSELGRGSGGYTF
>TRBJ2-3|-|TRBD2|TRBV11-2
TGTGCCAGCACAGCGGGGGGGAGCACAGATACGCAGTATTTT
CASTAGGSTDTQYF
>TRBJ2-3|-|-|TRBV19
TGTGCCAGTAGTATGAGGCGTCAGACCAGCACAGATACGCAGTATTTT
CASSMRRQTSTDTQYF
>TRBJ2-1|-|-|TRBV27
TGTGCCAGCAGTTTACGGTGGTCGGAGAGGTTTTACAATGAGCAGTTCTTC
CASSLRWSERFYNEQFF
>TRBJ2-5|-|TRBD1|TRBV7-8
TGTGCCAGCAGCTTTGGGGACAGGGCAGAGACCCAGTACTTC
CASSFGDRAETQYF
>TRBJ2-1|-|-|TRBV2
TGTGCCAGCAGTGACGGGAGTAATGAGCAGTTCTTC
CASSDGSNEQFF
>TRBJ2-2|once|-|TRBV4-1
TGCGCCAGCAGCCAAGGACCACAAGGGGGAAGGGGCACCGGGGAGCTGTTTTTT
CASSQGPQGGRGTGELFF
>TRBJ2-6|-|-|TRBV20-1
TGCAGTGCTAGTAGGGGGTCATCTGGGGCCAACGTCCTGACTTTC
CSASRGSSGANVLTF
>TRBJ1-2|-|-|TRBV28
TGTGCCAGCAGTTTTGATCGCAGGGCTAAGGGCTACACCTTC
CASSFDRRAKGYTF
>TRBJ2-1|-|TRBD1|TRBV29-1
TGCAGCGCCCGGACAGGAGCCTACAATGAGCAGTTCTTC
CSARTGAYNEQFF
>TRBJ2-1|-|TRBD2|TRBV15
TGTGCCACCAGCACTTTGGGGGGGTACAATGAGCAGTTCTTC
CATSTLGGYNEQFF
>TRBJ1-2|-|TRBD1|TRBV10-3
TGTGCCATCAGTGAGTGGGGGACAGGGGGCAGTGGCTACACCTTC
CAISEWGTGGSGYTF
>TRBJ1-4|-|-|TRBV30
TGTGCCTGGAGTGTACTTAGTGAAAAACTGTTTTTT
CAWSVLSEKLFF
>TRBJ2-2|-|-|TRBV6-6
TGTGCCAGCAGGTATATGGGAGGCCCGGCCGGGGAGCTGTTTTTT
CASRYMGGPAGELFF
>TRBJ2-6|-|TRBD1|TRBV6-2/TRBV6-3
TGTGCCAGCAGTTACTCGATAGGGCAGGGGGCGTCTGGGGCCAACGTCCTGACTTTC
CASSYSIGQGASGANVLTF
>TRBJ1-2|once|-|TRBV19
TGTGCCATCCCACTACAGGGCCGTTACTATGGCTACACCTTC
CAIPLQGRYYGYTF
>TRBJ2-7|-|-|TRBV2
TGTGCCAGCAGTGAAGTTGGCAGGGCAACCTACGAGCAGTACTTC
CASSEVGRATYEQYF
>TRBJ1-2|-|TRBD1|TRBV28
TGTGCCAGCAGTGGCCCCAGGGGGCCGGGCTATGGCTACACCTTC
CASSGPRGPGYGYTF
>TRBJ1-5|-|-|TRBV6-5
TGTGCCAGCAGCCCCGCCGGGAATAGCAATCAGCCCCAGCATTTT
CASSPAGNSNQPQHF
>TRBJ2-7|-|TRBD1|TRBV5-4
TGTGCCAGCAGCTCAAAAAGGGGGACAGGAAACTACGAGCAGTACTTC
CASSSKRGTGNYEQYF
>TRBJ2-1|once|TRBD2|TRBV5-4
TGTGCCAGCAGCTTTGGTGGGGTAGCGGGGGGCGGAGTAGACAATGAGCAGTTCTTC
CASSFGGVAGGGVDNEQFF
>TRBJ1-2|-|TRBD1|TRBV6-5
TGTGCCAGCAGGCGGGACAGTAACTATGGCTACACCTTC
CASRRDSNYGYTF
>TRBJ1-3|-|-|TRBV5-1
TGCGCCAGCAGCGAAGAACTTGGAAACACCATATATTTT
CASSEELGNTIYF
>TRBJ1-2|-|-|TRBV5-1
TGCGCCAGCAGCTTGGGGATTGCTTGGGCAGGGGAGAACTATGGCTACACCTTC
CASSLGIAWAGENYGYTF
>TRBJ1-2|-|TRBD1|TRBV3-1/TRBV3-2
TGTGCCAGCAGCCAAACAGGGGGCTACTATGGCTACACCTTC
CASSQTGGYYGYTF
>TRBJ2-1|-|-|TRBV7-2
TGTGCCAGCAGCTTAGCGTTTGGGCTTTACAATGAGCAGTTCTTC
CASSLAFGLYNEQFF
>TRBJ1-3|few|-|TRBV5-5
TGTGCCAGCAGCTTGATCCCGGGGACTGGAAACACCATATATTTT
CASSLIPGTGNTIYF
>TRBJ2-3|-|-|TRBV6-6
TGTGCCAGCAGTCGCCCCCTTGGCGGGAACACACCCTCTGGCACAGATACGCAGTATTTT
CASSRPLGGNTPSGTDTQYF
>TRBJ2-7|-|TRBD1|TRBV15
TGTGCCACCAGCGGGACAGGGAGCGACTACGAGCAGTACTTC
CATSGTGSDYEQYF
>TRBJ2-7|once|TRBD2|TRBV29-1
TGCAGCGTTGCACTAGCGGGAGTCGAGCAGTACTTC
CSVALAGVEQYF
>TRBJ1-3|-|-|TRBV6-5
TGTGCCAGCAGTTCCCTGGGACTGATCTCTGGAAACACCATATATTTT
CASSSLGLISGNTIYF
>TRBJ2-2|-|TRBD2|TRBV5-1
TGCGCCAGCAGCTTATTGACTAGCGGAGGGAACACCGGGGAGCTGTTTTTT
CASSLLTSGGNTGELFF
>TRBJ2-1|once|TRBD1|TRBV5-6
TGTGCCAGCCTTATACAGGGGATCTCCTACAATGAGCAGTTCTTC
CASLIQGISYNEQFF
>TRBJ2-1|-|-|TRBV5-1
TGCGCCACCAGGGGGGCACTAGCGACGCCATGGGAGCAGTTCTTC
CATRGALATPWEQFF
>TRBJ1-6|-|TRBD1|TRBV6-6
TGTGCCAGCAGCTCTGCAGGACAGGATAATTCACCCCTCCACTTT
CASSSAGQDNSPLHF
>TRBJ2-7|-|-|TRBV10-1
TGCGCCAGCAGTGAGTCCAAGGGGTCCTACGAGCAGTACTTC
CASSESKGSYEQYF
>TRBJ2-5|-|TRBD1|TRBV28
TGTGCCAGCAGTTTCCCTGGGACAGGGATGGAGACCCAGTACTTC
CASSFPGTGMETQYF
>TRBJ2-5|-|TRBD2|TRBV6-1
TGTGCCAGCAGTGAAGCGACACTAGCGGGAGGGCCTTTCGCGGAGACCCAGTACTTC
CASSEATLAGGPFAETQYF
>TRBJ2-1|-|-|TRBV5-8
TGTGCCAGCAGCCAGTGGAGCTACAATGAGCAGTTCTTC
CASSQWSYNEQFF
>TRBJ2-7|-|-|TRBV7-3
TGTGCCAGCAGCCCTTCGACACTCAGCCCCTACGAGCAGTACTTC
CASSPSTLSPYEQYF
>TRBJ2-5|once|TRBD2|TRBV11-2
TGTGCCAGCAGCCACGGGCGGGGGGGCCAAGAGACCCAGTACTTC
CASSHGRGGQETQYF
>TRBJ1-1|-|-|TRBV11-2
TGTGCCAGCAGCCCGAATCCGGGGGAAGCTTTCTTT
CASSPNPGEAFF
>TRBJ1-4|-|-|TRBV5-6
TGTGCCAGCAGCAGAAGGGGGTCTGACGAAAAACTGTTTTTT
CASSRRGSDEKLFF
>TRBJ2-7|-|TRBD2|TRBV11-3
TGTGCCAGCAGCTTAGGGACTAGCCCGGGGAACGAGCAGTACTTC
CASSLGTSPGNEQYF
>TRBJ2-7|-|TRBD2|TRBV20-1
TGCAGTGCAAGTCTGGGGAGGGCAGGGATCCCTCCTACCTACGAGCAGTACTTC
CSASLGRAGIPPTYEQYF
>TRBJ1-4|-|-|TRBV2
TGTGCCAGCAGTGCGTCACTAGGTCGGGGAAATGAAAAACTGTTTTTT
CASSASLGRGNEKLFF
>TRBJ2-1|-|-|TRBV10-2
TGCGCCAGCAGTTTATTCCCTCAGGGGGGTGAGCAGTTCTTC
CASSLFPQGGEQFF
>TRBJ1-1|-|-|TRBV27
TGTGCCAGCAGTTTGCACGCTTTTACCGCACACGACGGGGAGCCCACTGAAGCTTTCTTT
CASSLHAFTAHDGEPTEAFF
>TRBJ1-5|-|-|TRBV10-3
TGTGCCATCAGTGAGGGTCAGGGAAGTCAGCCCCAGCATTTT
CAISEGQGSQPQHF
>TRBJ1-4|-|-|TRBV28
TGTGCCAGCAGTTTTCTAGGCAGGGGTAGTGAAAAACTGTTTTTT
CASSFLGRGSEKLFF
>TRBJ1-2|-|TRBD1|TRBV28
TGTGCCAGCAGTTCGGCCGGGACAGGGAATGGCTACACCTTC
CASSSAGTGNGYTF
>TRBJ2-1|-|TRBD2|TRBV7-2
TGTGCCAGCAGCTTAACTAGCGGGAGCAATGAGCAGTTCTTC
CASSLTSGSNEQFF
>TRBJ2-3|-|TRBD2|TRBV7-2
TGTGCCAGCAGACCCGGGACTAGCGGCCCGCGAGATACGCAGTATTTT
CASRPGTSGPRDTQYF
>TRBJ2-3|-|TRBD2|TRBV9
TGTGCCAGCAGCGTTGCAGGACTAGCCACAGATACGCAGTATTTT
CASSVAGLATDTQYF